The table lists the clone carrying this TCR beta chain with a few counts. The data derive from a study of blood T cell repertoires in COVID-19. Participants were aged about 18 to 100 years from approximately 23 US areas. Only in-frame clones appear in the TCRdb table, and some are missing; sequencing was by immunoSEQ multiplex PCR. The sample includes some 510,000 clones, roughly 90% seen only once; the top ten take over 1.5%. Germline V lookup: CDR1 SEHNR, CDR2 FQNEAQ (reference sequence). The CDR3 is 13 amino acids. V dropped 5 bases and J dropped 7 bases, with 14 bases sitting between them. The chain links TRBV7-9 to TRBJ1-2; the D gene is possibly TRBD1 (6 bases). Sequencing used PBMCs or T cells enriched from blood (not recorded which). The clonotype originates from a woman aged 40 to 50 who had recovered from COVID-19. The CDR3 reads CASSPEGTTGYTF. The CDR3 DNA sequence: TGTGCCAGCAGCCCAGAGGGGACAACTGGCTACACCTTC.